The clone carrying this T cell receptor beta chain was picked up a small number of times. The germline V gene has CDR1 ENHRY and CDR2 SYGVKD. The CDR3 contains 12 residues. V was pared by 3 bases and J by 5 bases, with 7 bases between. The data were taken from a study of T cell repertoires in cytomegalovirus infection. TCRdb re-derived calls from the reads in MiXCR, one entry per CDR3 protein. The sample shows some 300,000 distinct CDR3 sequences, roughly an eighth of them seen only once. The origin of this receptor is a human donor in good health (CMV status not recorded). Some clones in this sample may be carry-over from other donors' samples. The specimen was PBMCs. The chain employs TRBV10-3 and TRBJ2-5; D call uncertain. As DNA, the CDR3 is TGTGCCATCAGTGAATACGGCGAGACCCAGTACTTC. Residues: CAISEYGETQYF.